This T cell receptor (beta chain) was recovered during a study of blood T cell repertoires in COVID-19. Study overall: Donors in the United States, Italy and Spain gave samples during acute or convalescent COVID-19.

The assay was immunoSEQ multiplex PCR, and TCRdb's table has in-frame clones only and misses some. The table shows almost 200,000 clones, with roughly 90% occurring only once. J was trimmed by 2 bases and V by 6 bases; bases with no gene match: 9. CDR1 is MNHNY, CDR2 SVGAGI, per germline (reference sequence). The CDR3 extends over 16 amino acids. Individuals drawn from around 25 US areas were roughly 18 to 89 years old. Cohorts were assigned according to the clinical history that participants reported. Cohort 3 recovered donors had two negative PCRs, clearance, or symptom resolution. The sequenced sample was PBMCs or T cells enriched from blood (not recorded which). The TCR originated in a woman aged 18-29 years who had recovered from COVID-19. The chain recombines TRBV6-6 with TRBJ1-1; 10 positions match TRBD1. CDR3 sequence: CASSPGTGVLNTEAFF. CDR3 sequence (DNA): TGTGCCAGCAGCCCCGGGACAGGGGTCCTCAACACTGAAGCTTTCTTT.